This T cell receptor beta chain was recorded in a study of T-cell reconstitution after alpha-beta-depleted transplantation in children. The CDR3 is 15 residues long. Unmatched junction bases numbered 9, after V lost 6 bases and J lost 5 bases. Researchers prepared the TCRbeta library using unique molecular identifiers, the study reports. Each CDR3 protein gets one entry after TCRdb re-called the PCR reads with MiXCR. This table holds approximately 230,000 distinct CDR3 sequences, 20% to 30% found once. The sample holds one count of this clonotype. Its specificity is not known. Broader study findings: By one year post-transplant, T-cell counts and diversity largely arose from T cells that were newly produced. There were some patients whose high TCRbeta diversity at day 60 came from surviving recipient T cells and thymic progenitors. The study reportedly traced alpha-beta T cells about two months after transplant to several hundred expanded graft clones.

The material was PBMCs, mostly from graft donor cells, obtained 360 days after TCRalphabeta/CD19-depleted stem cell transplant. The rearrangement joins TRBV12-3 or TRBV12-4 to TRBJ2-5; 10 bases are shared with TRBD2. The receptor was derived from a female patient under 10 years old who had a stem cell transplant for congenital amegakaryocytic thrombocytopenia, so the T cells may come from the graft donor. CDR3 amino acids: CASSVTSGLAETQYF. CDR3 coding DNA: TGTGCCAGCAGCGTGACTAGCGGGCTAGCGGAGACCCAGTACTTC.